One sample yielded the 5 T cell receptor beta chains listed below, sequenced in a study of T cells after yellow fever vaccination. Using its own MiXCR run on the 5' RACE reads, TCRdb lists one record per CDR3 protein. Of approximately 85,000 distinct CDR3 sequences in the sample, about an eighth were seen once. This sample comprised CD8+ T cells not binding an NS4B(214-222) dextramer, sorted from PBMCs, obtained around 3 weeks after the first yellow fever vaccination. The receptors come from a man in his late teens or twenties who received the YFV17D yellow fever vaccine.

V usage is TRBV4-2 and J usage is TRBJ1-1; tentative D call: TRBD1 (5 bases). V shed 0 bases and J shed 3 bases, with 17 bases lying between them. This CDR3 is built from 17 residues. CDR1 and CDR2 (germline): LGHNA, YNFKEQ. The CDR3 here is CASSQERRGGFDTEAFF. The CDR3 DNA reads TGTGCCAGCAGCCAAGAGCGGAGGGGCGGGTTCGACACTGAAGCTTTCTTT.

The chain uses TRBV6-6 and TRBJ2-2; 7 bases agree with TRBD1. The V gene end was trimmed by 6 bases and the J gene end by 6 bases; junction bases not matched to a gene: 4. The germline V gene has CDR1 MNHNY and CDR2 SVGAGI (reference sequence). The CDR3 consists of 13 residues. The CDR3 DNA reads TGTGCCAGCAGGAACAGGGGCCCCGGGGAGCTGTTTTTT. Protein sequence: CASRNRGPGELFF.

This chain connects TRBV4-1 to TRBJ2-1; TRBD2 matches 7 bases. V shed 4 bases and J 4 bases; nucleotides not matched to a gene: 7. The CDR3 is made up of 15 amino acids. Germline loops: CDR1 MGHRA, CDR2 YSYEKL. CDR3 bases: TGCGCCAGCAGCCCTTTCGGCGGGGGATACAATGAGCAGTTCTTC. It is translated as CASSPFGGGYNEQFF.

This clonotype was found a few times. The chain links TRBV7-8 to TRBJ2-1; D not certain. Trimming took 3 bases from V and 5 from J, leaving 11 bases between them. CDR1 is SGHVS, CDR2 FQNEAQ, per germline. CDR3 length: 14 residues. Written as DNA, the CDR3 is TGTGCCAGCAGCTTCGGCGCAACCAACAATGAGCAGTTCTTC. Translating it yields CASSFGATNNEQFF.

The rearrangement uses TRBV4-1 and TRBJ2-1, with D tentatively TRBD1 (6 bases). From germline, CDR1 is MGHRA and CDR2 YSYEKL. Trimming took 5 bases from V and 2 from J, leaving 13 bases between them. The CDR3 covers 15 residues. The chain's CDR3 is CASSKDGTTYNEQFF. The CDR3 coding sequence is TGCGCCAGCAGCAAGGATGGGACAACCTACAATGAGCAGTTCTTC.